By share, the clone carrying this T cell receptor (beta chain) ranks as medium-sized. This sample stems from a study of CD8 T cell repertoires and HIV-1 epitope variants. Study background: Enriched T cells were co-cultured with equal autologous T cell-negative cells. An uncultured baseline aliquot held 1M T cells.

The germline V gene has CDR1 MDHEN and CDR2 SYDVKM. The CDR3 extends over 12 amino acids. The V end was cut by 5 bases, the J end by 8 bases, with 12 bases between. Assay used: immunoSEQ multiplex PCR; TCRdb lists only in-frame clones, some missing. The profile shows approximately 90,000 clones, roughly 77% of them singletons. Sequencing was done on a sample of uncultured baseline CD8+ T cells from peripheral blood mononuclear cells (PBMCs). The TCR comes from a male donor with HIV. The chain carries TRBV28 and TRBJ1-2; D ambiguous. CDR3 sequence (DNA): TGTGCCAGCAGTCTGGATCGCTGGGGCTACACCTTC. It codes for CASSLDRWGYTF.